One sample yielded the 32 T cell receptor beta chains listed below, sequenced in a study of OX40 agonist ivuxolimab in advanced cancers. The library was produced with the immunoSEQ multiplex PCR assay. In TCRdb, the immuneACCESS table is reduced to in-frame sequences with V and J assigned. These tables do not hold every clone; where another copy was compared, an unresolved V gene accounts for under half, and the others remain unexplained. A total of fewer than 95,000 clones appear in this sample, 75% to 95% of them only once. The ten most abundant clones make up roughly 0.42% of the sample. Specimen: CD4+ or CD8+ T cells sorted from blood, collected in a trial of the OX40 agonist ivuxolimab. The receptor source for this set is an adult with an advanced solid tumor such as melanoma, head and neck, liver or kidney cancer.

The chain carries TRBV5-1 and TRBJ1-3; the D gene is possibly TRBD1 (5 bases). The CDR3 is 15 amino acids. Trimming pared 4 bases from V and 3 bases from J, leaving 14 bases between. CDR1 and CDR2 (germline): SGHRS, YFSETQ. CDR3 protein: CASSKGEADGNTIYF. CDR3 sequence (DNA): TGCGCCAGCAGCAAAGGGGAAGCAGATGGAAACACCATATATTTT. Complete variable domain (other parts from reference TRBV5-1 and TRBJ1-3): KAGVTQTPRYLIKTRGQQVTLSCSPISGHRSVSWYQQTPGQGLQFLFEYFSETQRNKGNFPGRFSGRQFSNSRSEMNVSTLELGDSALYLCASSKGEADGNTIYFGEGSWLTVV.

This clone was picked up one time. The rearrangement uses TRBV7-2 and TRBJ2-2; D may be TRBD1 (6 bases). From germline, CDR1 is SGHTA and CDR2 FQGNSA. With 0 bases removed from V and 1 base from J, the gap between germline ends came to 9 bases. There are 16 residues in the CDR3. For the CDR3, the DNA is TGTGCCAGCAGCTTAGCCAGAGGGGGGAACACCGGGGAGCTGTTTTTT. It translates to CASSLARGGNTGELFF.

This clone was counted between two and nine times. The gene calls are TRBV9 and TRBJ1-1; tentatively, D is TRBD1 (6 bases). Trimming stripped 2 bases from V and 5 bases from J, with 19 bases between. The CDR3 has 16 amino acids. The germline gives CDR1 SGDLS, CDR2 YYNGEE. CDR3 sequence (DNA): TGTGCCAGCAGCGTGTCCAATTTAAGGGGGAATACTGAAGCTTTCTTT. Translation gives CASSVSNLRGNTEAFF. The full variable domain, with the rest looked up from reference TRBV9 and TRBJ1-1, is DSGVTQTPKHLITATGQRVTLRCSPRSGDLSVYWYQQSLDQGLQFLIQYYNGEERAKGNILERFSAQQFPDLHSELNLSSLELGDSALYFCASSVSNLRGNTEAFFGQGTRLTVV.

The V and J genes are TRBV11-1 and TRBJ2-7, with D perhaps TRBD1 or TRBD2 (5 bases each). CDR1 and CDR2 (germline): SGHAT, FQDESV (reference sequence). The CDR3 totals 12 residues. Trimming removed 7 bases at V and 2 bases at J, with 9 bases between. The CDR3 reads CASKGRAYEQYF. The CDR3 DNA reads as TGTGCCAGCAAGGGACGGGCCTACGAGCAGTACTTC.

The rearrangement joins TRBV5-1 to TRBJ2-1; tentative D call: TRBD2 (6 bases). V was cut by 4 bases and J by 10 bases, with 18 bases left in between. Germline CDR1 reads SGHRS; CDR2 reads YFSETQ. This CDR3 has 14 amino acids. In DNA, the CDR3 is TGCGCCAGCAGCCCTGGGGTCCCGGAGGGGGAGCAGTTCTTC. It codes for CASSPGVPEGEQFF.

The rearrangement joins TRBV30 to TRBJ1-4, with 8 bases fitting TRBD1. The CDR3 runs to 14 residues. V shed 5 bases and J 3 bases; nucleotides not matched to a gene: 5. CDR1 and CDR2 from the germline V gene are GTSNPN and SVGIG (reference sequence). CDR3 coding DNA: TGTGCCTGGGGGACAGGACTATCTAATGAAAAACTGTTTTTT. It codes for CAWGTGLSNEKLFF.

The chain couples TRBV11-3 to TRBJ1-1; D gene uncertain. V was clipped by 2 bases and J by 8 bases, with 6 bases between them. Germline CDR1 SGHNT, CDR2 YENEEA. The CDR3 loop spans 11 amino acids. DNA for the CDR3: TGTGCCAGCAGCTTACAGGAAGAAGCTTTCTTT. Residues: CASSLQEEAFF.

This chain uses TRBV4-2 with TRBJ1-1; no firm D call. Looked up from germline, CDR1 is LGHNA and CDR2 is YNFKEQ. The CDR3 is 18 residues long. The V end lost 1 base, the J end lost 1 base, and 19 bases lay between the germline ends. CDR3 protein: CASSQAGRYSSPNTEAFF. CDR3 sequence (DNA): TGTGCCAGCAGCCAAGCCGGCAGATACTCCAGCCCGAACACTGAAGCTTTCTTT.

About this clone itself: In the same sample, other DNA sequences code for this CDR3. The chain uses TRBV28 and TRBJ2-3; D is perhaps TRBD1 (6 bases). From germline, CDR1 is MDHEN and CDR2 SYDVKM. Trimming took off 7 bases at V and 3 bases at J, with 17 bases between the two ends. CDR3 size: 15 residues. As DNA, the CDR3 is TGTGCCAGCAATCTGAGTGGGGGCGGAACAGATACGCAGTATTTT. It codes for CASNLSGGGTDTQYF.

The sample holds one count of this clone. This sequence joins TRBV7-3 and TRBJ2-3; D gene uncertain. Germline values: CDR1 SGHTA, CDR2 FQGTGA. This CDR3 has 14 amino acids. V was shortened by 1 base and J by 9 bases, with 14 bases between the two germline ends. CDR3 in DNA: TGTGCCAGCAGCTTAAGTGAAACCGCAGTCACGCAGTATTTT. Residues: CASSLSETAVTQYF.

There are a few counts of this clone. This chain uses TRBV19 with TRBJ1-1; TRBD1 might be the D (5 bases). V shed 0 bases and J shed 0 bases, with 17 bases lying between them. The germline gives CDR1 LNHDA, CDR2 SQIVND (reference sequence). This CDR3 is 18 amino acids long. CDR3 loop: CASSIEGVQGSMNTEAFF. The CDR3 DNA is TGTGCCAGTAGTATAGAGGGGGTCCAGGGCTCGATGAACACTGAAGCTTTCTTT.

CDR3 coding DNA: TGTGCCAGCAGCCTCCAGACAGCGACCTCCACTGAAGCTTTCTTT. Protein sequence: CASSLQTATSTEAFF. J is TRBJ1-1 and V is TRBV7-9; TRBD1 is a possible D gene (5 bases). Germline CDR1 SEHNR, CDR2 FQNEAQ (reference sequence). Trimming took 5 bases from V and 4 from J, leaving 17 bases between them. The CDR3 contains 15 residues.

The chain joins TRBV9 to TRBJ1-3; TRBD1 might be the D (5 bases). V shed 3 bases and J shed 0 bases, with 7 bases lying between them. The CDR3 length is 14 residues. Germline CDR1 is SGDLS and CDR2 is YYNGEE. DNA of the CDR3: TGTGCCAGCAGCGCAGGGACCTCTGGAAACACCATATATTTT. It yields the protein CASSAGTSGNTIYF.

The chain uses TRBV19 and TRBJ2-2, with 7 bases aligning to TRBD2. This CDR3 region has 16 residues. CDR1 is LNHDA, CDR2 SQIVND, per germline (reference sequence). V shed 6 bases and J 6 bases; nucleotides not matched to a gene: 13. The CDR3 nucleotides are TGTGCCAGTAGCTTAGGACGAGCGGGATCCCCCGGGGAGCTGTTTTTT. It translates to CASSLGRAGSPGELFF.

The chain carries TRBV5-5 and TRBJ2-5; the match to TRBD2 covers 8 bases. CDR1 is SGHKS, CDR2 YYEKEE, per germline (reference sequence). V was pared by 0 bases and J by 4 bases, with 8 bases of the junction left unmatched. The CDR3 totals 16 residues. The CDR3 here is CASSLGRGGRRETQYF. The CDR3, as DNA: TGTGCCAGCAGCTTGGGGCGGGGCGGGAGGAGAGAGACCCAGTACTTC. Full variable domain (outside the CDR3, taken from reference TRBV5-5 and TRBJ2-5): DAGVTQSPTHLIKTRGQQVTLRCSPISGHKSVSWYQQVLGQGPQFIFQYYEKEERGRGNFPDRFSARQFPNYSSELNVNALLLGDSALYLCASSLGRGGRRETQYFGPGTRLLVL.

This rearrangement joins TRBV28 to TRBJ1-2, with D possibly matching TRBD1 (6 bases). From germline, CDR1 is MDHEN and CDR2 SYDVKM. The CDR3 spans 14 residues. Trimming shortened V by 3 bases and J by 4 bases, and 12 bases separated the two germline ends. Written as DNA, the CDR3 is TGTGCCAGCAGTTTCCCGGACAGCCTCTATGGCTACACCTTC. Amino acid sequence: CASSFPDSLYGYTF.

This clone was recorded only once. The DNA of the CDR3 is TGTGCCAGCAGCGCAGGCTCTGTAATTACAGATACGCAGTATTTT. Translated: CASSAGSVITDTQYF. This chain uses TRBV9 with TRBJ2-3, with no clear D. This CDR3 comprises 15 residues. Germline lookup yields CDR1 SGDLS and CDR2 YYNGEE. The V and J ends lost 3 bases and 3 bases respectively, with 14 bases between them.

The chain combines TRBV6-6 with TRBJ1-1, with D possibly matching TRBD1 (6 bases). This CDR3 spans 12 amino acids. In germline, CDR1 is MNHNY, CDR2 SVGAGI (reference sequence). The germline V and J ends were trimmed by 6 bases and 8 bases, with 13 bases remaining between them. CDR3 bases: TGTGCCAGCAGCCCTGGACAGACCGAAGCTTTCTTT. It specifies CASSPGQTEAFF.

This clone was recorded only once. DNA for the CDR3: TGTGCCAGCAGCTTAGCTCAGGCTCTTCCTTATGAAAAACTGTTTTTT. Its translation is CASSLAQALPYEKLFF. V usage is TRBV7-2 and J usage is TRBJ1-4; no firm D call. The CDR3 consists of 16 residues. Trimming shortened V by 0 bases and J by 6 bases, and 14 bases separated the two germline ends. The germline V gene encodes CDR1 SGHTA and CDR2 FQGNSA.

V is TRBV18 and J is TRBJ2-2, with 7 nucleotides matching TRBD1. Germline lookup yields CDR1 KGHSH and CDR2 LQKENI. This CDR3 spans 16 amino acids. After removal of 4 bases from V and 0 bases from J, the junction contained 5 bases not matched to a gene. In DNA, the CDR3 is TGTGCCAGCTCACGACAGGGACCCTCGAACACCGGGGAGCTGTTTTTT. Translation gives CASSRQGPSNTGELFF. Full variable domain (missing parts from reference TRBV18 and TRBJ2-2): NAGVMQNPRHLVRRRGQEARLRCSPMKGHSHVYWYRQLPEEGLKFMVYLQKENIIDESGMPKERFSAEFPKEGPSILRIQQVVRGDSAAYFCASSRQGPSNTGELFFGEGSRLTVL.

The chain carries TRBV10-1 and TRBJ1-2, with D possibly matching TRBD1 (5 bases). V shed 5 bases and J shed 8 bases, with 15 bases lying between them. The CDR3 runs 13 residues. Germline assignment: CDR1 WNHNN and CDR2 SYGVQD (reference sequence). In DNA, the CDR3 is TGCGCCAGCAGTCCCTTGGGGGAAGAAGGCTACACCTTC. Encoded protein: CASSPLGEEGYTF.

V and J are TRBV5-1 and TRBJ2-6; D is tentatively TRBD1 or TRBD2 (5 bases each). There are 14 residues in the CDR3. V gave up 5 bases and J gave up 2 bases, with 8 bases separating them. Looked up from germline, CDR1 is SGHRS and CDR2 is YFSETQ. CDR3 DNA: TGCGCCAGCAGTGTGGGACCTGGGGCCAACGTCCTGACTTTC. Translated: CASSVGPGANVLTF.

CDR3 bases: TGTGCCAGCAGCCAAGTAACTAGCGGGGGCCGAGGGACCCAGTACTTC. Residues: CASSQVTSGGRGTQYF. The genes are TRBV4-2 and TRBJ2-5, with TRBD2 identical over 11 bases. V was pared by 1 base and J by 7 bases, with 8 bases of the junction left unmatched. The CDR3 runs to 16 residues. The germline V gene has CDR1 LGHNA and CDR2 YNFKEQ.

This chain joins TRBV9 and TRBJ2-2; D call uncertain. Trimming took off 4 bases at V and 6 bases at J, with 13 bases between the two ends. This CDR3 is 14 amino acids long. CDR1 and CDR2 from the germline V gene are SGDLS and YYNGEE. In DNA form, the CDR3 reads TGTGCCAGCAGCCCTACGGTAGCCCCCGGGGAGCTGTTTTTT. It specifies CASSPTVAPGELFF.

This sequence joins TRBV19 and TRBJ2-1, with a tentative D call TRBD2 (6 bases). V shed 5 bases and J shed 3 bases, with 17 bases lying between them. Germline CDR1 and CDR2: LNHDA and SQIVND (reference sequence). This CDR3 comprises 16 residues. The CDR3 loop is CASSPSGLAVYNEQFF. CDR3 nucleotide sequence: TGTGCCAGTAGTCCATCGGGTTTAGCGGTCTACAATGAGCAGTTCTTC.

This CDR3 is CASSLHGTQTGELFF. CDR3 nucleotides: TGTGCCAGCAGCCTACACGGGACTCAAACCGGGGAGCTGTTTTTT. The chain joins TRBV28 to TRBJ2-2; D is perhaps TRBD2 (6 bases). Germline V gives CDR1 MDHEN, CDR2 SYDVKM. Between the trimmed V and J ends, which lost 6 bases and 5 bases, there was a span of 16 bases. The CDR3 loop spans 15 amino acids.

The rearrangement links TRBV6-5 to TRBJ2-2; no clear D gene. Looked up from germline, CDR1 is MNHEY and CDR2 is SVGAGI. The V end lost 6 bases, the J end lost 2 bases, and 4 bases lay between the germline ends. This CDR3 has 12 residues. CDR3 nucleotide sequence: TGTGCCAGCAGCCGAAACACCGGGGAGCTGTTTTTT. It codes for CASSRNTGELFF.

The chain has TRBV12-5 and TRBJ2-3; D is ambiguous. V gave up 4 bases and J gave up 6 bases, with 8 bases separating them. CDR1 and CDR2 from the germline V gene are LGHNT and FRNRAP. The CDR3 is 12 amino acids. The CDR3 protein is CASGSLSDTQYF. CDR3 coding DNA: TGTGCTAGTGGTTCGCTAAGTGATACGCAGTATTTT.

For the CDR3, the DNA is TGTGCCAGCAGCTTTCCGAGCGGGGTCGGCACAGATACGCAGTATTTT. It translates to CASSFPSGVGTDTQYF. The chain uses TRBV5-6 and TRBJ2-3; 7 bases are a match to TRBD2. Germline CDR1 SGHDT, CDR2 YYEEEE. The V segment lost 2 bases and the J segment 1 base; nucleotides outside the gene matches: 7. This CDR3 is 16 amino acids long.

J is TRBJ1-2 and V is TRBV18; 7 nucleotides line up with TRBD1. V shed 5 bases and J 7 bases; nucleotides not matched to a gene: 10. Germline loops: CDR1 KGHSH, CDR2 LQKENI. The CDR3 length is 14 residues. CDR3 sequence: CASSTDTGDAGYTF. The DNA for the CDR3 is TGTGCCAGCTCAACAGATACAGGGGACGCTGGCTACACCTTC. Full variable domain (rest looked up from reference TRBV18 and TRBJ1-2): NAGVMQNPRHLVRRRGQEARLRCSPMKGHSHVYWYRQLPEEGLKFMVYLQKENIIDESGMPKERFSAEFPKEGPSILRIQQVVRGDSAAYFCASSTDTGDAGYTFGSGTRLTVV.

The chain carries TRBV9 and TRBJ2-5; 10 nucleotides agree with TRBD2. Trimming removed 3 bases from V and 1 base from J; junction bases left unmatched: 3. The CDR3 length is 15 residues. CDR1 is SGDLS and CDR2 is YYNGEE in the germline V gene. The CDR3 region is CASSGVAGGQETQYF. The CDR3 DNA reads as TGTGCCAGCAGCGGGGTAGCGGGGGGCCAAGAGACCCAGTACTTC. The full variable domain, its missing parts supplied by reference TRBV9 and TRBJ2-5, is DSGVTQTPKHLITATGQRVTLRCSPRSGDLSVYWYQQSLDQGLQFLIQYYNGEERAKGNILERFSAQQFPDLHSELNLSSLELGDSALYFCASSGVAGGQETQYFGPGTRLLVL.

The gene calls are TRBV7-2 and TRBJ2-7; D is uncertain. Trimming shortened V by 1 base and J by 4 bases, and 11 bases separated the two germline ends. The CDR3 length is 14 residues. The germline V gene has CDR1 SGHTA and CDR2 FQGNSA. CDR3 DNA sequence: TGTGCCAGCAGCTTAGATGGGTCCGGGTACGAGCAGTACTTC. It encodes CASSLDGSGYEQYF. The complete variable domain, with remaining parts taken from reference TRBV7-2 and TRBJ2-7, reads GAGVSQSPSNKVTEKGKDVELRCDPISGHTALYWYRQSLGQGLEFLIYFQGNSAPDKSGLPSDRFSAERTGGSVSTLTIQRTQQEDSAVYLCASSLDGSGYEQYFGPGTRLTVT.